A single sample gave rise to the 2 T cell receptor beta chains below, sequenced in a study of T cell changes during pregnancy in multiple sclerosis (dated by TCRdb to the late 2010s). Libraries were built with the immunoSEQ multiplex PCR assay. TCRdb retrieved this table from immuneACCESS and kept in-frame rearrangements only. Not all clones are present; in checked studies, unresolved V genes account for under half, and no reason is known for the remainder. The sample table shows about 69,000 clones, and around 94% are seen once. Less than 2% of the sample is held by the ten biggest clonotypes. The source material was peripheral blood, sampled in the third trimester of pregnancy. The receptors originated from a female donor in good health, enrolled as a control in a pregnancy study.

The CDR3, as DNA: TGTGCCAGCAGCTCGCTAGCTCCGAAAGCCGGGGATACGCAGTATTTT. It specifies CASSSLAPKAGDTQYF. This sequence joins TRBV7-9 and TRBJ2-3; D might be TRBD2 (5 bases). V was cut by 4 bases and J by 6 bases, with 20 bases left in between. The germline V gene has CDR1 SEHNR and CDR2 FQNEAQ (reference sequence). This CDR3 contains 16 residues.

The CDR3, as DNA: TGTGCCAGCAGAAGGACAGGCCCTTTTGATTCACCCCTCCACTTT. It translates to CASRRTGPFDSPLHF. The chain is built from TRBV2 and TRBJ1-6, with TRBD1 identical over 7 bases. The V gene end was trimmed by 6 bases and the J gene end by 8 bases; junction bases not matched to a gene: 10. There are 15 residues in the CDR3. Germline V gene data show CDR1 as SNHLY and CDR2 as FYNNEI.